This T cell receptor beta chain was documented in a study of a mutant IDH1 vaccine in newly diagnosed glioma. Study details: A roughly 60% male, approximately 38% female split and a mean age of 40.4 years characterized treated patients. Study outcomes and limitations: Top peripheral T cell clonotype shifts appeared unrelated to pseudoprogression. Around 92% of patients showed vaccine-induced immune responses across multiple MHC alleles.

Noted time point: baseline, week 1 (first vaccination visit). Treatment here: pre-vaccination baseline after standard-of-care therapy. New astrocytomas of WHO grade 3 or 4 that were IDH1-mutant and ATRX-lost were found in the donors. The method was immunoSEQ multiplex PCR; TCRdb's version includes in-frame clones alone and lacks a portion of them. The sample holds about 32,000 clones, roughly 80% seen once. Concerning this clone itself: Antigen unknown.

Sequencing was performed on PBMCs, taken from a glioma patient treated with radiotherapy, temozolomide or both. This receptor was taken from a man aged 25 to 40 with glioma.

As DNA, the CDR3 is TGTGCCAGCAGCTCCCCCTACGAGCAGTACTTC. Translation gives CASSSPYEQYF. The chain combines TRBV7-2 with TRBJ2-7, with unresolved D. The V gene's germline CDR1 is SGHTA and CDR2 FQGNSA. This CDR3 has 11 amino acids. The V end was cut by 4 bases, the J end by 2 bases, with 3 bases between.